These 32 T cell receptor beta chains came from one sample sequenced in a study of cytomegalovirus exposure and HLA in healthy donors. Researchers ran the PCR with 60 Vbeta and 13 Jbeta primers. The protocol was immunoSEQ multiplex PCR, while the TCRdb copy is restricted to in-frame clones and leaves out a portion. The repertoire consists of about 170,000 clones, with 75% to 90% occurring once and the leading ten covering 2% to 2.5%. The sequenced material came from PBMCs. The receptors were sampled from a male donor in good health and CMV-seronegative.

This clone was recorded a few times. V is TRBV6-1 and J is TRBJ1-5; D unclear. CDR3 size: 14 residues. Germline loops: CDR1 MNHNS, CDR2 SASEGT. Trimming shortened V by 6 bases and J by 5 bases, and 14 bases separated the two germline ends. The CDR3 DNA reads TGTGCCAGCAGCGAAAACAGTCCCCATCAGCCCCAGCATTTT. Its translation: CASSENSPHQPQHF.

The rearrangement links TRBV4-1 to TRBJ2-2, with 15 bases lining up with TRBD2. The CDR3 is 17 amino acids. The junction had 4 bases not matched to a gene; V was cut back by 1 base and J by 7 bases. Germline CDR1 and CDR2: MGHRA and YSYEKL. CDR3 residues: CASSQAGLAGGSGELFF. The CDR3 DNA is TGCGCCAGCAGCCAAGCAGGACTAGCGGGGGGGAGCGGGGAGCTGTTTTTT.

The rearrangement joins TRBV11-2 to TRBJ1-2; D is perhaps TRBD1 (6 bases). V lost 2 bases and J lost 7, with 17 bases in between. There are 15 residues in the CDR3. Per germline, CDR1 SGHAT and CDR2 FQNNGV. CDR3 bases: TGTGCCAGCAGCTTACGGACAGCGGACGATTTTGGCTACACCTTC. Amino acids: CASSLRTADDFGYTF.

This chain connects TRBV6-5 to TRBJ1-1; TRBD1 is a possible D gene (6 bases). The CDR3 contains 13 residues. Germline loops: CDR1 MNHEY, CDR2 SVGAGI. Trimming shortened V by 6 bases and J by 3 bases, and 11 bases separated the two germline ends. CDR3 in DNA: TGTGCCAGCAGGCCACAGGGACACACTGAAGCTTTCTTT. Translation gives CASRPQGHTEAFF.

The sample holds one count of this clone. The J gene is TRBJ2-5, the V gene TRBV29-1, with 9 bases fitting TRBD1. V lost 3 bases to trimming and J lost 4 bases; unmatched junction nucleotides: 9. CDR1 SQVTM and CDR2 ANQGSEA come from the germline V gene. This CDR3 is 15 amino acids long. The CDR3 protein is CSVDRGQGRGETQYF. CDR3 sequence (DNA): TGCAGCGTTGACCGGGGACAGGGTAGGGGAGAGACCCAGTACTTC. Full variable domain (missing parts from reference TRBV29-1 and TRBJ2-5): SAVISQKPSRDICQRGTSLTIQCQVDSQVTMMFWYRQQPGQSLTLIATANQGSEATYESGFVIDKFPISRPNLTFSTLTVSNMSPEDSSIYLCSVDRGQGRGETQYFGPGTRLLVL.

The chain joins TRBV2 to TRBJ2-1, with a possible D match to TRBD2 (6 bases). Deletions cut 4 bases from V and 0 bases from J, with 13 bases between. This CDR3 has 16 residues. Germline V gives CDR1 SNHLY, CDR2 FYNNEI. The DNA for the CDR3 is TGTGCCAGCAGTGGGCGGGGCAGGCACTCCTACAATGAGCAGTTCTTC. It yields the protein CASSGRGRHSYNEQFF.

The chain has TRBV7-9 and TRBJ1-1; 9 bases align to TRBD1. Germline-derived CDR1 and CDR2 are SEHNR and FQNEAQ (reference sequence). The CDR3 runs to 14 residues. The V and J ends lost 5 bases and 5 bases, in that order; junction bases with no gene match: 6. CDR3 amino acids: CASSQTGGWTEAFF. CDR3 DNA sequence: TGTGCCAGCAGCCAGACAGGGGGATGGACTGAAGCTTTCTTT.

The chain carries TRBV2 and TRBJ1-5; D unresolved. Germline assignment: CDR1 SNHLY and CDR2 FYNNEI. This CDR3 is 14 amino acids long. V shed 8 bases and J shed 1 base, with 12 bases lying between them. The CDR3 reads CASALGRSNQPQHF. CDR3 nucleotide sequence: TGTGCCAGCGCCCTGGGCAGGAGCAATCAGCCCCAGCATTTT.

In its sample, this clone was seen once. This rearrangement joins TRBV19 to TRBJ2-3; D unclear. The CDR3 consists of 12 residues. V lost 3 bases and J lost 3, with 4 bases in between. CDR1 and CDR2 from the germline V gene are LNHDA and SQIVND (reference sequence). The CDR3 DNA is TGTGCCAGTAGTATGCGGACAGATACGCAGTATTTT. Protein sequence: CASSMRTDTQYF.

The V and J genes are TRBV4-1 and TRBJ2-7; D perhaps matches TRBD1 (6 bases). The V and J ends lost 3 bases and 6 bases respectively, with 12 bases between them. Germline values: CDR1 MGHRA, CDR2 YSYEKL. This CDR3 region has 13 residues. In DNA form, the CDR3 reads TGCGCCAGCAGCCACCGGATGGGGGCCGAGCAGTACTTC. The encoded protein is CASSHRMGAEQYF.

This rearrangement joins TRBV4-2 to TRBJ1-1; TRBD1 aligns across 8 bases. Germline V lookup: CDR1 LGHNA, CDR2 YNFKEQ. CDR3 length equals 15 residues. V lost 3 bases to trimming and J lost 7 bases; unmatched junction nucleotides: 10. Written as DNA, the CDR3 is TGTGCCAGCAGCCACACCCAGGGGGCTATCGGTGAAGCTTTCTTT. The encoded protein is CASSHTQGAIGEAFF.

CDR3 in amino acids: CASTHGTGHEKLFF. The CDR3 bases are TGTGCCAGCACCCACGGGACAGGACATGAAAAACTGTTTTTT. This rearrangement joins TRBV7-9 to TRBJ1-4; 8 bases match TRBD1. After removal of 7 bases from V and 6 bases from J, the junction contained 7 bases not matched to a gene. Germline V gene sequence: CDR1 SEHNR, CDR2 FQNEAQ (reference sequence). The CDR3 has 14 amino acids.

CDR3 region: CSAYLTAPNTEAFF. The CDR3 nucleotides are TGCAGCGCCTACCTGACAGCCCCGAACACTGAAGCTTTCTTT. J is TRBJ1-1 and V is TRBV29-1; tentatively, D is TRBD1 (5 bases). Trimming pared 7 bases from V and 1 base from J, leaving 16 bases between. The CDR3 has 14 residues. Per germline, CDR1 SQVTM and CDR2 ANQGSEA.

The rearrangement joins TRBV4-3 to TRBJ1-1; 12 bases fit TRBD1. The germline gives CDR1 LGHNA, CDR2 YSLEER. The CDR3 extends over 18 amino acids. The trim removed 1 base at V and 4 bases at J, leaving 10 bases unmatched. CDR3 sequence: CASSQGRGTGGVGTEAFF. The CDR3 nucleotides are TGCGCCAGCAGCCAAGGGCGGGGGACAGGGGGCGTAGGCACTGAAGCTTTCTTT.

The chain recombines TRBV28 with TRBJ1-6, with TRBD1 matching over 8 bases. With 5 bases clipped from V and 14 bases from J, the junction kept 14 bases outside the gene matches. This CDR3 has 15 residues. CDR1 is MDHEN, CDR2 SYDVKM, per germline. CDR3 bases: TGTGCCAGCAGTCCCCGGACAGGGAGGACCTCAACCCTCCACTTT. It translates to CASSPRTGRTSTLHF.

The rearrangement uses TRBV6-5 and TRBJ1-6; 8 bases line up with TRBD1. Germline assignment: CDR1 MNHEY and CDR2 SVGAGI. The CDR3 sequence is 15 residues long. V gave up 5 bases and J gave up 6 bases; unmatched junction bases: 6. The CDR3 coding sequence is TGTGCCAGCAGTCCTCGGACAGGGATTAATTCACCCCTCCACTTT. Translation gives CASSPRTGINSPLHF.

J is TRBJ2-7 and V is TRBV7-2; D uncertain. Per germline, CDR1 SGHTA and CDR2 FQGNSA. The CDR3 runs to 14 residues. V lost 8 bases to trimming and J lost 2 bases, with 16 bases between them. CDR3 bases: TGTGCCAGCCGTGGGCAGCCGAACCCCTACGAGCAGTACTTC. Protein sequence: CASRGQPNPYEQYF.

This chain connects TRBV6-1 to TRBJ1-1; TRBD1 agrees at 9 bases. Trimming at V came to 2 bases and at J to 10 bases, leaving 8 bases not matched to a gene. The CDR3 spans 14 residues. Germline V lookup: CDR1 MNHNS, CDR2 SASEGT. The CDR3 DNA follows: TGTGCCAGCAGTGAATCCCGGGACAGGGTTGGAGCTTTCTTT. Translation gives CASSESRDRVGAFF.

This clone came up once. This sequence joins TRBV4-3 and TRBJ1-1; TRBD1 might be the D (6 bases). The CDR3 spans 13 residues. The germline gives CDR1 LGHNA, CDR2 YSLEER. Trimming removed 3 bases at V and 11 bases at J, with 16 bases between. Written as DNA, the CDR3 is TGCGCCAGCAGCCAGAGGCCCTACAGGGATGCTTTCTTT. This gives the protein CASSQRPYRDAFF.

The chain's CDR3 is CATKASDQPQHF. CDR3 coding DNA: TGTGCCACGAAGGCGAGCGATCAGCCCCAGCATTTT. J is TRBJ1-5 and V is TRBV10-3, with D unresolved. Trimming left V 10 bases short and J 5 bases short, with 12 bases between. CDR3 length: 12 amino acids. CDR1 is ENHRY, CDR2 SYGVKD, per germline.

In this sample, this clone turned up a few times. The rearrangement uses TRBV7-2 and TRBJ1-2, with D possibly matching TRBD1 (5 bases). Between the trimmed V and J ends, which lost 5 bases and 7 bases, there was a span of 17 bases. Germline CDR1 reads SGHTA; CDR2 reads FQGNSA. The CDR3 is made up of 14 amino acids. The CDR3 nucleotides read TGTGCCAGCAGCCCGGAGATGGGGACTGGTGGCTACACCTTC. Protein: CASSPEMGTGGYTF. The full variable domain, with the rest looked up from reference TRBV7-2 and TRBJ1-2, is GAGVSQSPSNKVTEKGKDVELRCDPISGHTALYWYRQSLGQGLEFLIYFQGNSAPDKSGLPSDRFSAERTGGSVSTLTIQRTQQEDSAVYLCASSPEMGTGGYTFGSGTRLTVV.

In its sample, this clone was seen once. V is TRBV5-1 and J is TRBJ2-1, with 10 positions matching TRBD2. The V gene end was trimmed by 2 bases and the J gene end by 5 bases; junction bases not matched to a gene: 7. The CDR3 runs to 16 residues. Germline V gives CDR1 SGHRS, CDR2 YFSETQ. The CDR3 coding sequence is TGCGCCAGCAGCTTCCTAGCGGGGGAGGTCCACAATGAGCAGTTCTTC. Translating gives CASSFLAGEVHNEQFF.

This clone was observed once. The CDR3 region is CASNIIERQGLYGYTF. The DNA for the CDR3 is TGTGCCAGCAATATCATTGAGAGACAGGGTCTCTATGGCTACACCTTC. The rearrangement links TRBV6-4 to TRBJ1-2; 7 nucleotides align to TRBD1. V lost 7 bases, J lost 4 bases, and 15 bases stayed unmatched. CDR1 and CDR2 (germline): MRHNA, SNTAGT. There are 16 residues in the CDR3.

The CDR3 coding sequence is TGCGCCAGCAGCCCGGGACAGGGAAATGAGCAGTTCTTC. Its protein product is CASSPGQGNEQFF. The V call is TRBV5-1, the J call TRBJ2-1, with 9 bases fitting TRBD1. The CDR3 loop spans 13 amino acids. The trim removed 4 bases at V and 7 bases at J, leaving 3 bases unmatched. From germline, CDR1 is SGHRS and CDR2 YFSETQ.

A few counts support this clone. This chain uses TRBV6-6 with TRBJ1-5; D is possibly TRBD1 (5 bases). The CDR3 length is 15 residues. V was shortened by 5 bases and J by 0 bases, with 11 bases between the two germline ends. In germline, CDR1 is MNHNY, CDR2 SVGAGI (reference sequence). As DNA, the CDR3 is TGTGCCAGCAGTGGGGGACTGTATAGCAATCAGCCCCAGCATTTT. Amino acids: CASSGGLYSNQPQHF.

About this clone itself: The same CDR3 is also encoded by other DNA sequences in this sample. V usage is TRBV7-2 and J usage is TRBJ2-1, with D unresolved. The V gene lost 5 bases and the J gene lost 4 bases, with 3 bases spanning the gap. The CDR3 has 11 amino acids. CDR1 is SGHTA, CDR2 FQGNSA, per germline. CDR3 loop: CASSPYNEQFF. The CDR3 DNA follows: TGTGCCAGCAGCCCGTACAATGAGCAGTTCTTC.

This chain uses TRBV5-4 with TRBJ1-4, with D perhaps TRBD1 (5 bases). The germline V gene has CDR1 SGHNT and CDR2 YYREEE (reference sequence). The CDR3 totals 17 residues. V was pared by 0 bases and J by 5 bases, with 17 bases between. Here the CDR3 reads CASSLVTGGGTNEKLFF. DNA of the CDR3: TGTGCCAGCAGCTTGGTTACCGGCGGGGGGACGAATGAAAAACTGTTTTTT.

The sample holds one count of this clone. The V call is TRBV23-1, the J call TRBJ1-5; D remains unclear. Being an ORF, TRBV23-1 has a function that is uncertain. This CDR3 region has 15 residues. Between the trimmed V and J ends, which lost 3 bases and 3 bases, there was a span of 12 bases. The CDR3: CASSHEGKHNQPQHF. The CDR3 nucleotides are TGCGCCAGCAGTCACGAGGGAAAACACAATCAGCCCCAGCATTTT.

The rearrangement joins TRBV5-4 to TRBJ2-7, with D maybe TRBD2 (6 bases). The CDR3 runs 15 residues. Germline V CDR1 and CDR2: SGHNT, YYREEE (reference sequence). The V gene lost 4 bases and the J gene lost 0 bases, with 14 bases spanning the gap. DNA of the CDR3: TGTGCCAGCAGCCCCGAGGTAGCGGTCTCCTACGAGCAGTACTTC. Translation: CASSPEVAVSYEQYF.

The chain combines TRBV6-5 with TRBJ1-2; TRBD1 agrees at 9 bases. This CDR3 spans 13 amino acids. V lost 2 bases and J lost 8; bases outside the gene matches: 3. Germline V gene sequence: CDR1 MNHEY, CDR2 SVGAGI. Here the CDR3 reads CASSYPDRGGYTF. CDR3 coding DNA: TGTGCCAGCAGTTACCCGGACAGGGGCGGCTACACCTTC.

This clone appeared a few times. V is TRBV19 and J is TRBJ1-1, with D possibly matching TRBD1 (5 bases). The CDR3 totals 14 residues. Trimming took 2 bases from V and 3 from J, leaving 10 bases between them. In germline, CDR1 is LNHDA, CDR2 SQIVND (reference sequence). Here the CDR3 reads CASSIIPGDTEAFF. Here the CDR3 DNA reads TGTGCCAGTAGTATAATCCCGGGGGACACTGAAGCTTTCTTT.

The CDR3 loop reads CASCPAGTAYEQYF. CDR3 sequence (DNA): TGTGCCAGCTGCCCCGCGGGGACGGCCTACGAGCAGTACTTC. The V and J genes are TRBV28 and TRBJ2-7, with a weak D call TRBD2 (6 bases). CDR1 and CDR2 from the germline V gene are MDHEN and SYDVKM. The length of the CDR3 is 14 residues. V was pared by 8 bases and J by 2 bases, with 16 bases between.